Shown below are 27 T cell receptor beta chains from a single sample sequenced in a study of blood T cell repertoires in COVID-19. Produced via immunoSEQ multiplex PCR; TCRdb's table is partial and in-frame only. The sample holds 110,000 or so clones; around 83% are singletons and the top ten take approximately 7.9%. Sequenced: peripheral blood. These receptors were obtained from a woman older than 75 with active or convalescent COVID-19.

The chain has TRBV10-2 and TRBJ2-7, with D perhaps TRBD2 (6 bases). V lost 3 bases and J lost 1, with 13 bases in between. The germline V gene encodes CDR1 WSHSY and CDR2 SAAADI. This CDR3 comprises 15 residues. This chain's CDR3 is CASSDWPSVSYEQYF. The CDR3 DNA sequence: TGCGCCAGCAGTGATTGGCCTAGCGTTTCCTACGAGCAGTACTTC.

The CDR3 here is CASRLRVGGNTGELFF. CDR3 nucleotide sequence: TGTGCCAGTAGGCTCAGGGTAGGGGGCAACACCGGGGAGCTGTTTTTT. The chain employs TRBV19 and TRBJ2-2; 7 positions agree with TRBD1. CDR3 length equals 16 residues. Trimming removed 6 bases from V and 2 bases from J; junction bases left unmatched: 9. The V gene's germline CDR1 is LNHDA and CDR2 SQIVND (reference sequence).

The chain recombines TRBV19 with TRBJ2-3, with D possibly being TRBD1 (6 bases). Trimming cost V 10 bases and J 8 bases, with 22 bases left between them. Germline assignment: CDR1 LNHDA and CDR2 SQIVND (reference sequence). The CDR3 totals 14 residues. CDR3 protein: CATAPRGPSVTQYF. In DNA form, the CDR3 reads TGTGCCACCGCGCCCAGGGGTCCCTCAGTTACGCAGTATTTT.

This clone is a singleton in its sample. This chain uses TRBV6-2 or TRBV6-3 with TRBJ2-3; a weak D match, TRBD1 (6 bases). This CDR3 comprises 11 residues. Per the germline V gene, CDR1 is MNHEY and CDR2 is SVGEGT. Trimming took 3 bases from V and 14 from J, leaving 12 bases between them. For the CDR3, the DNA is TGTGCCAGCAGTTATGCGCAGGGGTGGTATTTT. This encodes CASSYAQGWYF.

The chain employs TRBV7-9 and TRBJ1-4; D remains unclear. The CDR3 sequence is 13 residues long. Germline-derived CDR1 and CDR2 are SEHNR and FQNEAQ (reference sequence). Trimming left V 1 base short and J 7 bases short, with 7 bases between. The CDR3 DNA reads TGTGCCAGCAGCTTAGGTCTCCCTGAAAAACTGTTTTTT. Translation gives CASSLGLPEKLFF.

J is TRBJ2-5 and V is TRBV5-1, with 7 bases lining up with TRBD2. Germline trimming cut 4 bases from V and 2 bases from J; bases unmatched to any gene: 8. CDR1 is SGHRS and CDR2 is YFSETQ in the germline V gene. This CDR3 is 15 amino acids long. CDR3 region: CASSTILAAQETQYF. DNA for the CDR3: TGCGCCAGCAGCACAATTCTAGCGGCGCAAGAGACCCAGTACTTC.

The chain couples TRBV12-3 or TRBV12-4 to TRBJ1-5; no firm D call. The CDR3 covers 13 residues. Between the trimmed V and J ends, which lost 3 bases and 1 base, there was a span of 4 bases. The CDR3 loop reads CASSLGSNQPQHF. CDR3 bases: TGTGCCAGCAGTTTGGGCAGCAATCAGCCCCAGCATTTT.

CDR3 sequence (DNA): TGTGCCAGCAGTTTTCTCGGGACTAGCACGACCAATGAGCAGTTCTTC. It is translated as CASSFLGTSTTNEQFF. The V gene is TRBV28, the J gene TRBJ2-1, with 9 bases identical to TRBD2. The V and J ends lost 3 bases and 6 bases, in that order; junction bases with no gene match: 9. The CDR3 runs to 16 residues. Germline V gene sequence: CDR1 MDHEN, CDR2 SYDVKM. Using reference TRBV28 and TRBJ2-1 for the parts outside the CDR3, the full variable domain is DVKVTQSSRYLVKRTGEKVFLECVQDMDHENMFWYRQDPGLGLRLIYFSYDVKMKEKGDIPEGYSVSREKKERFSLILESASTNQTSMYLCASSFLGTSTTNEQFFGPGTRLTVL.

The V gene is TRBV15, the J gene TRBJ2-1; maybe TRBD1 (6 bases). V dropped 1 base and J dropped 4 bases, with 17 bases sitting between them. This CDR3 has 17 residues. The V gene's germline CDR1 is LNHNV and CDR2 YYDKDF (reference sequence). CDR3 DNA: TGTGCCACCAGCAGAGGTCCCCGGGACACGTCTTACAATGAGCAGTTCTTC. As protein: CATSRGPRDTSYNEQFF.

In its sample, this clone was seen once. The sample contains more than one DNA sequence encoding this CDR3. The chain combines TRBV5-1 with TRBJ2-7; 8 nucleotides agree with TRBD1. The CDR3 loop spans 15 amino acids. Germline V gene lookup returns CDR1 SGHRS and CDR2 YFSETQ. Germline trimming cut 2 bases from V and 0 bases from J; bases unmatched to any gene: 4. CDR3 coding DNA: TGCGCCAGCAGCTTTGGACAGGGCCCCTCCTACGAGCAGTACTTC. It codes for CASSFGQGPSYEQYF.

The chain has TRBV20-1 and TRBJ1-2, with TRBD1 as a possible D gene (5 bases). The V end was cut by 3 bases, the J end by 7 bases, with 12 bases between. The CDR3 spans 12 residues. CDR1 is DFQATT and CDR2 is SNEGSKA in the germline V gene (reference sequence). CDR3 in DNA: TGCAGTGCTAGTAATCAGGGCCGTGGCTACACCTTC. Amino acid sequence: CSASNQGRGYTF.

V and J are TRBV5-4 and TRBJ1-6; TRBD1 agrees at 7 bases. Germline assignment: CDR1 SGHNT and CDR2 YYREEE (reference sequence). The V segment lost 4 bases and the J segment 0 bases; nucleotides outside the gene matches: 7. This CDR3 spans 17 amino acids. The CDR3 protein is CASSPRTGLSYNSPLHF. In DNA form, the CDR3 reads TGTGCCAGCAGCCCACGGACAGGACTCTCCTATAATTCACCCCTCCACTTT.

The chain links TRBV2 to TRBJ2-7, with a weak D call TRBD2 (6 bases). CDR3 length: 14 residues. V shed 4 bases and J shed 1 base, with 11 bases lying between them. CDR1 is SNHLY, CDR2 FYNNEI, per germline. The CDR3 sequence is CASSVGGSSYEQYF. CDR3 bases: TGTGCCAGCAGTGTGGGAGGATCGTCCTACGAGCAGTACTTC.

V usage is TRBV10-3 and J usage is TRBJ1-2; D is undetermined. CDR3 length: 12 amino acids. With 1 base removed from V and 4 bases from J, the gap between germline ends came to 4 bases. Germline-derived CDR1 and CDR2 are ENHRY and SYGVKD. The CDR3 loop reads CAISEYSYGYTF. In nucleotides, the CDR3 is TGTGCCATCAGTGAGTACAGCTATGGCTACACCTTC.

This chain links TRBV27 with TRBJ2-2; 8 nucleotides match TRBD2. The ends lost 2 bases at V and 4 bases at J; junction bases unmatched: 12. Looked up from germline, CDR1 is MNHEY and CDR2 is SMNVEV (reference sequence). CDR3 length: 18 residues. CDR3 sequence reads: CASSLVLGRAGGTGELFF. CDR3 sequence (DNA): TGTGCCAGCAGTTTAGTTTTGGGCAGGGCGGGGGGCACCGGGGAGCTGTTTTTT.

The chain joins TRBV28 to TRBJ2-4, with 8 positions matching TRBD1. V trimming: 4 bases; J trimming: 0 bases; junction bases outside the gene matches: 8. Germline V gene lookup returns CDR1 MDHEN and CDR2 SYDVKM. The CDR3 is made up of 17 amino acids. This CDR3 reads CASSSGQATIAKNIQYF. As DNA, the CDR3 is TGTGCCAGCAGTTCGGGACAGGCGACGATAGCCAAAAACATTCAGTACTTC.

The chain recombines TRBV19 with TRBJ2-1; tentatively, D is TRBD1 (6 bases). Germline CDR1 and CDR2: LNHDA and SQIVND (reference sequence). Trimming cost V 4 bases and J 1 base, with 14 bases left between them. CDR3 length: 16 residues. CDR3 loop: CASSTRQAKSYNEQFF. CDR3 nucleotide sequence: TGTGCCAGTAGTACCCGACAGGCGAAGTCCTACAATGAGCAGTTCTTC.

The CDR3 protein is CAIKGQDEKLFF. The CDR3 nucleotides read TGTGCCATCAAGGGACAGGATGAAAAACTGTTTTTT. The chain carries TRBV10-3 and TRBJ1-4, with TRBD1 matching 8 bases. Unmatched junction bases numbered 1, after V lost 7 bases and J lost 6 bases. This CDR3 has 12 amino acids. Germline V lookup: CDR1 ENHRY, CDR2 SYGVKD.

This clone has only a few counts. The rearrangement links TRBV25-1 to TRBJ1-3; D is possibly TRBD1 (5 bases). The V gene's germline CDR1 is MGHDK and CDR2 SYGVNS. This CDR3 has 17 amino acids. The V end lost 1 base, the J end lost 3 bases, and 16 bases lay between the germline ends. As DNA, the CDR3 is TGTGCCAGCAGTGAATCCGGGGGTGGGCTATTTGGAAACACCATATATTTT. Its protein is CASSESGGGLFGNTIYF. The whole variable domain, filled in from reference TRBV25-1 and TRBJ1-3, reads EADIYQTPRYLVIGTGKKITLECSQTMGHDKMYWYQQDPGMELHLIHYSYGVNSTEKGDLSSESTVSRIRTEHFPLTLESARPSHTSQYLCASSESGGGLFGNTIYFGEGSWLTVV.

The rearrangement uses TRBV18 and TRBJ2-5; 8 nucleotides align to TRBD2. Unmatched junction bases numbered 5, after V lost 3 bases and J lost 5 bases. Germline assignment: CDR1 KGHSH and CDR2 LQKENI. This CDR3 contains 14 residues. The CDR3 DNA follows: TGTGCCAGCTCACCCGGGGGGGGACGCGAGACCCAGTACTTC. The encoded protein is CASSPGGGRETQYF.

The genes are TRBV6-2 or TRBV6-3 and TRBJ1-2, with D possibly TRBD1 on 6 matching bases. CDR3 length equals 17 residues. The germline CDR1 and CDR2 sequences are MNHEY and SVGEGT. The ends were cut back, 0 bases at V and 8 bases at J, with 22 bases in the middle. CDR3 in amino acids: CASSYSLAQGGSGGYTF. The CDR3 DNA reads TGTGCCAGCAGTTACTCCCTCGCTCAAGGGGGATCGGGCGGCTACACCTTC.

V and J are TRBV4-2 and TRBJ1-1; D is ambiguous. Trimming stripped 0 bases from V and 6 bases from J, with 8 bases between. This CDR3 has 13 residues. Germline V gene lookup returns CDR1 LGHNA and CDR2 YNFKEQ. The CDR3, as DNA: TGTGCCAGCAGCCAAGATCTTAACTCTGAAGCTTTCTTT. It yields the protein CASSQDLNSEAFF.

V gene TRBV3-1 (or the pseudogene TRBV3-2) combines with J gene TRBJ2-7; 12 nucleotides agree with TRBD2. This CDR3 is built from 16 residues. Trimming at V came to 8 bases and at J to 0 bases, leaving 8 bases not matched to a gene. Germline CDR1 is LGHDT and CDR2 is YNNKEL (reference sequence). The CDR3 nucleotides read TGTGCCAGCGGAACTACTAGCGGGAGGAGCTCCTACGAGCAGTACTTC. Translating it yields CASGTTSGRSSYEQYF.

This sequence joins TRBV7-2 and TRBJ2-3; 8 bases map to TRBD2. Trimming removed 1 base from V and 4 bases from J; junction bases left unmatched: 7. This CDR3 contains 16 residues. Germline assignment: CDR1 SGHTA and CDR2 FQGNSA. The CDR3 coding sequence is TGTGCCAGCAGCTTAGGCGGGAGGAAGGGCGCAGATACGCAGTATTTT. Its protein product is CASSLGGRKGADTQYF. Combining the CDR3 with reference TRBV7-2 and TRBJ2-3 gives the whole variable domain GAGVSQSPSNKVTEKGKDVELRCDPISGHTALYWYRQSLGQGLEFLIYFQGNSAPDKSGLPSDRFSAERTGGSVSTLTIQRTQQEDSAVYLCASSLGGRKGADTQYFGPGTRLTVL.

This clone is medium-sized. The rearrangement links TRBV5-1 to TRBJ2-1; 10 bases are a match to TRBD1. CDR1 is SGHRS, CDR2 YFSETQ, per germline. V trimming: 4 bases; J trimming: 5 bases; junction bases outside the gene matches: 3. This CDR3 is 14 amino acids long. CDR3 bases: TGCGCCAGCAGCGACGGGACAGGGGACAATGAGCAGTTCTTC. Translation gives CASSDGTGDNEQFF.

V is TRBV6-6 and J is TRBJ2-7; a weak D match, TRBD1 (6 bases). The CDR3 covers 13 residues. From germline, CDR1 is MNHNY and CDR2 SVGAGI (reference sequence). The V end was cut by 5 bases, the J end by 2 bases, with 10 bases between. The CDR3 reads CASSRTAAYEQYF. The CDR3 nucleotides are TGTGCCAGCAGTCGGACAGCCGCCTACGAGCAGTACTTC.

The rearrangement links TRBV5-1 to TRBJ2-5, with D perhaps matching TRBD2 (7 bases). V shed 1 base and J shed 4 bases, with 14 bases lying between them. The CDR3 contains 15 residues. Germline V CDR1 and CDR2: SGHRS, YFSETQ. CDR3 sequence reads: CASSLFYGGRETQYF. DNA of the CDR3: TGCGCCAGCAGCTTGTTTTACGGGGGGCGAGAGACCCAGTACTTC.